A single T cell receptor beta chain is shown here with its context. These data originate in a study of blood T cell repertoires in COVID-19. Study context: Sites across the United States, Italy and Spain contributed samples from acute and convalescent COVID-19. PBMCs, B-cell-depleted T cells, or T cells provided the cDNA or gDNA that made up the material.

Profiled with immunoSEQ multiplex PCR; TCRdb holds only in-frame clones, not every one. The sample consists of about 300,000 clones, just over 90% of them appearing once. Patients from Seattle were sampled longitudinally, starting during active infection. Per germline, CDR1 SGHTA and CDR2 FQGTGA. This CDR3 spans 15 amino acids. Trimming took 5 bases from V and 1 from J; bases not matched to a gene: 7. The sample comprised peripheral blood. The chain employs TRBV7-3 and TRBJ2-7; 8 nucleotides agree with TRBD1. This TCR was sampled from a woman aged 25-40 years with COVID-19, enrolled during active disease. DNA of the CDR3: TGTGCCAGCAGCCCCCGACAGGGGCCTTCCTACGAGCAGTACTTC. It is translated as CASSPRQGPSYEQYF. Full variable domain (remainder filled in from reference TRBV7-3 and TRBJ2-7): GAGVSQTPSNKVTEKGKYVELRCDPISGHTALYWYRQSLGQGPEFLIYFQGTGAADDSGLPNDRFFAVRPEGSVSTLKIQRTERGDSAVYLCASSPRQGPSYEQYFGPGTRLTVT.